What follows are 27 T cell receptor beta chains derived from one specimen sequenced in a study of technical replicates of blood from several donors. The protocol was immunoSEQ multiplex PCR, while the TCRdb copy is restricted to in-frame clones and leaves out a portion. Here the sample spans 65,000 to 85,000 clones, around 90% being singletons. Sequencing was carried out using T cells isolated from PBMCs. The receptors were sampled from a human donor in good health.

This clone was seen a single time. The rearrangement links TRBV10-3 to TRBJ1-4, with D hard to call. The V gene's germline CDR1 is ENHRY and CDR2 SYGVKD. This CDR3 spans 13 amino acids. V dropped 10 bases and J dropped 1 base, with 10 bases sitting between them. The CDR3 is CATAGRTNEKLFF. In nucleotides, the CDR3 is TGTGCCACCGCGGGCAGAACTAATGAAAAACTGTTTTTT.

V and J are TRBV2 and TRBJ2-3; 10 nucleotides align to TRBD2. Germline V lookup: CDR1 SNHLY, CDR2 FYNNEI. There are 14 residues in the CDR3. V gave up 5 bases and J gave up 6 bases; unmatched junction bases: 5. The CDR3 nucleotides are TGTGCCAGCAGTCTAGCGGGAGCGAGGGATACGCAGTATTTT. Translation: CASSLAGARDTQYF.

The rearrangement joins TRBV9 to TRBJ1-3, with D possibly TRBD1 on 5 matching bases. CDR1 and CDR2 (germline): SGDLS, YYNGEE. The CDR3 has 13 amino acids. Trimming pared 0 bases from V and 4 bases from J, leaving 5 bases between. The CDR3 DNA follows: TGTGCCAGCAGCGTAGGACAGGGAAACACCATATATTTT. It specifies CASSVGQGNTIYF.

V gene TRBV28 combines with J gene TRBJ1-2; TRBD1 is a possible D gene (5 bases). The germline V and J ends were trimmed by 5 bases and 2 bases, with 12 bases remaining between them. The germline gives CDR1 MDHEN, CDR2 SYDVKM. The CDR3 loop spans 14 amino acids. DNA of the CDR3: TGTGCCAGCAGTATCCCGGGGGGGAACTATGGCTACACCTTC. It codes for CASSIPGGNYGYTF.

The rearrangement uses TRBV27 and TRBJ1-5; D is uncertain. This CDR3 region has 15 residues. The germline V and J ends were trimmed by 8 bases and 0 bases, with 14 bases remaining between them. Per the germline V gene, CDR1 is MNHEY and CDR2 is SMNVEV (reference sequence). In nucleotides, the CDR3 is TGTGCCAGCCAGCTGGCACGGAGTAGCAATCAGCCCCAGCATTTT. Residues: CASQLARSSNQPQHF.

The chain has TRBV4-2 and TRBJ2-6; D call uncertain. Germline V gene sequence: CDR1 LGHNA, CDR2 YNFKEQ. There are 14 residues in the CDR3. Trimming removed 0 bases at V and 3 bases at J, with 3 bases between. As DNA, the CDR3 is TGTGCCAGCAGCCAAGACGGTGGGGCCAACGTCCTGACTTTC. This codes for CASSQDGGANVLTF.

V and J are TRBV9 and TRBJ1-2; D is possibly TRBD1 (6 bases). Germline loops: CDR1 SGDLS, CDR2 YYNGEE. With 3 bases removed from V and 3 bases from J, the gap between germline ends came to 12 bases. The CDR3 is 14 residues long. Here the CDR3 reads CASSDKDSYYGYTF. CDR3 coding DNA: TGTGCCAGCAGCGATAAGGACAGCTACTATGGCTACACCTTC.

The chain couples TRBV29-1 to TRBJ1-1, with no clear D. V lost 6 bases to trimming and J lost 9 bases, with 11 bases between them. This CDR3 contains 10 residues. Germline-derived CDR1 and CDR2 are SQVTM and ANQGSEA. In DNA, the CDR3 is TGCAGCGTCGTCGACATTCAAGCTTTCTTT. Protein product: CSVVDIQAFF. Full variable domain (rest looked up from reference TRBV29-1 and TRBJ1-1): SAVISQKPSRDICQRGTSLTIQCQVDSQVTMMFWYRQQPGQSLTLIATANQGSEATYESGFVIDKFPISRPNLTFSTLTVSNMSPEDSSIYLCSVVDIQAFFGQGTRLTVV.

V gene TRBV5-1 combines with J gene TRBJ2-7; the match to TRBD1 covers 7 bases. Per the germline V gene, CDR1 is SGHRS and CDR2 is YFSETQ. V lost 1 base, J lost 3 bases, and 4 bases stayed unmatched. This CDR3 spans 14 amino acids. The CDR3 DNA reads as TGCGCCAGCAGCTTGTACCAGGGGGACTACGAGCAGTACTTC. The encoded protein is CASSLYQGDYEQYF.

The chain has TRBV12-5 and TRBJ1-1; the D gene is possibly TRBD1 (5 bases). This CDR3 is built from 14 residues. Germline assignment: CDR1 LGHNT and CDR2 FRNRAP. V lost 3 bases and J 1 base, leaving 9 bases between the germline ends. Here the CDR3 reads CASGFMTANTEAFF. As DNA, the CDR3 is TGTGCTAGTGGTTTCATGACAGCGAACACTGAAGCTTTCTTT.

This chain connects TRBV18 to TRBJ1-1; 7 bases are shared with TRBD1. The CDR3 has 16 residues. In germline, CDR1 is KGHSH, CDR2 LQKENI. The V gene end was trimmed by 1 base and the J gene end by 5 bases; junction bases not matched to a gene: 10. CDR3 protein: CASSPQEGARGTEAFF. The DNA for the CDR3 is TGTGCCAGCTCACCACAAGAGGGGGCGAGGGGTACTGAAGCTTTCTTT.

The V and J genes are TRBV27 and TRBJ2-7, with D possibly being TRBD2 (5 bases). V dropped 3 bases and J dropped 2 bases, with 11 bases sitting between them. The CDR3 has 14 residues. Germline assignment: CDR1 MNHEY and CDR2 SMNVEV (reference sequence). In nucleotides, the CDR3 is TGTGCCAGCAGTTTGCACGGAGGTCCCTACGAGCAGTACTTC. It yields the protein CASSLHGGPYEQYF.

CDR3 sequence reads: CASSPVREKDYGYTF. The CDR3 coding sequence is TGTGCCAGCTCACCCGTCAGGGAAAAGGACTATGGCTACACCTTC. The V gene is TRBV18, the J gene TRBJ1-2; D is possibly TRBD1 (5 bases). CDR1 and CDR2 from the germline V gene are KGHSH and LQKENI. The CDR3 runs to 15 residues. Trimming shortened V by 3 bases and J by 3 bases, and 14 bases separated the two germline ends.

CDR3 residues: CASSPWGTGYYEQYF. The CDR3 DNA reads as TGTGCCAGCAGTCCATGGGGGACAGGGTACTACGAGCAGTACTTC. The chain combines TRBV27 with TRBJ2-7, with 9 bases identical to TRBD1. Losses at the gene ends were 5 bases for V and 3 bases for J; bases not matched to a gene: 8. The germline V gene has CDR1 MNHEY and CDR2 SMNVEV (reference sequence). The CDR3 extends over 15 amino acids.

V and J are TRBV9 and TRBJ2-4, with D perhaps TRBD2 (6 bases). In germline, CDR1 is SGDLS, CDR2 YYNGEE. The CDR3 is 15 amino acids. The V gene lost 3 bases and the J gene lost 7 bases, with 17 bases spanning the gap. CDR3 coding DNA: TGTGCCAGCAGCGCCCCGGGACTGCCAATGAACATTCAGTACTTC. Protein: CASSAPGLPMNIQYF.

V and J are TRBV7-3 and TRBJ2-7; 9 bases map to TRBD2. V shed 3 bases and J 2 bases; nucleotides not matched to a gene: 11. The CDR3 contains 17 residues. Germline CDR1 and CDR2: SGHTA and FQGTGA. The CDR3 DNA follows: TGTGCCAGCAGCTTGACATTAATAGCGGGAGAGCCCTACGAGCAGTACTTC. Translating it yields CASSLTLIAGEPYEQYF.

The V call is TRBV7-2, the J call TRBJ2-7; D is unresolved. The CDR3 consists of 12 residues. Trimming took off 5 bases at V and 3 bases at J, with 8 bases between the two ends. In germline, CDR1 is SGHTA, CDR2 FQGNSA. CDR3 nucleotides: TGTGCCAGCAGCCGAGTGAACTACGAGCAGTACTTC. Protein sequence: CASSRVNYEQYF. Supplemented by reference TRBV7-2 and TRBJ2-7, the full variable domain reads GAGVSQSPSNKVTEKGKDVELRCDPISGHTALYWYRQSLGQGLEFLIYFQGNSAPDKSGLPSDRFSAERTGGSVSTLTIQRTQQEDSAVYLCASSRVNYEQYFGPGTRLTVT.

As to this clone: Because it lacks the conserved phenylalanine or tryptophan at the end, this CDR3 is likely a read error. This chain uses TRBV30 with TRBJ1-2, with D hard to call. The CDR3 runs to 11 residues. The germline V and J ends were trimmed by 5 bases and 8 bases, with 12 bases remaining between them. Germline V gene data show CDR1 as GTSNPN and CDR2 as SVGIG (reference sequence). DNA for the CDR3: TGTGCCTGGGTCGGGGAAGGAGGCTACACCTCC. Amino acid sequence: CAWVGEGGYTS.

The CDR3 is CASNRGLAKNIQYF. The CDR3 DNA is TGTGCCAGTAACAGGGGACTAGCCAAAAACATTCAGTACTTC. The V call is TRBV19, the J call TRBJ2-4; possibly TRBD1 for D (7 bases). This CDR3 comprises 14 residues. Trimming removed 7 bases from V and 0 bases from J, with 10 bases in between. Germline V gene sequence: CDR1 LNHDA, CDR2 SQIVND (reference sequence).

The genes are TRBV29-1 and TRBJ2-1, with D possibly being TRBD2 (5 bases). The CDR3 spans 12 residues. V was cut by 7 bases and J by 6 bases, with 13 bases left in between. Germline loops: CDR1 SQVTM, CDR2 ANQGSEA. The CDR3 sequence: CSARREINEQFF. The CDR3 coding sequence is TGCAGCGCCCGAAGGGAGATCAATGAGCAGTTCTTC.

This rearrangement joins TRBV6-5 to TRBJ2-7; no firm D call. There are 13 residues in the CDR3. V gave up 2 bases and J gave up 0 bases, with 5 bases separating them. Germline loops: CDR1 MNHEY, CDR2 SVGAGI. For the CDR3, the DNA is TGTGCCAGCAGTTACCGACACTCCTACGAGCAGTACTTC. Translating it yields CASSYRHSYEQYF.

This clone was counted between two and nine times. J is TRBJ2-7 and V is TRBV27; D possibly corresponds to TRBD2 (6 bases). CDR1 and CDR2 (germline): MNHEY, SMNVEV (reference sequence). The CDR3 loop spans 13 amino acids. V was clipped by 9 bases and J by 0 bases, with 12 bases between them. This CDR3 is CASSGGTSYEQYF. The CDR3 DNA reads TGTGCCAGTTCCGGGGGAACCTCCTACGAGCAGTACTTC.

The CDR3 DNA follows: TGTGCCAGCAGAACTAGCACAGATACGCAGTATTTT. As protein: CASRTSTDTQYF. This rearrangement joins TRBV6-1 to TRBJ2-3; D uncertain. Germline V gives CDR1 MNHNS, CDR2 SASEGT. There are 12 residues in the CDR3. Between the trimmed V and J ends, which lost 6 bases and 0 bases, there was a span of 4 bases.

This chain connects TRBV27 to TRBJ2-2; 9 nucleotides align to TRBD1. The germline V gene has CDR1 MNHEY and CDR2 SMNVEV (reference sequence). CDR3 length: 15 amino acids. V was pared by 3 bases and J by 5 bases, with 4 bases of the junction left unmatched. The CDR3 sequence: CASSLGQGTTGELFF. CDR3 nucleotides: TGTGCCAGCAGTTTGGGACAGGGTACTACCGGGGAGCTGTTTTTT.

CDR3: CASSLAGGTGELEQYF. CDR3 DNA: TGTGCCAGCAGCTTGGCCGGGGGGACAGGGGAACTCGAGCAGTACTTC. The chain links TRBV5-5 to TRBJ2-7; 10 bases are a match to TRBD1. Germline CDR1 and CDR2: SGHKS and YYEKEE (reference sequence). The junction had 9 bases not matched to a gene; V was cut back by 0 bases and J by 6 bases. The CDR3 contains 16 residues. The entire variable domain, with the rest obtained from reference TRBV5-5 and TRBJ2-7, is as follows: DAGVTQSPTHLIKTRGQQVTLRCSPISGHKSVSWYQQVLGQGPQFIFQYYEKEERGRGNFPDRFSARQFPNYSSELNVNALLLGDSALYLCASSLAGGTGELEQYFGPGTRLTVT.

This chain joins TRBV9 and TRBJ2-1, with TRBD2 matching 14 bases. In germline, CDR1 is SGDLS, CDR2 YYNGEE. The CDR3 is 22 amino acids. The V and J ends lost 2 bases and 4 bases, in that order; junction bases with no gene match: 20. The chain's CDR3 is CASSVNRDRGLAGEPHYNEQFF. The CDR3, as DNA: TGTGCCAGCAGCGTGAACCGGGACAGGGGACTAGCGGGAGAGCCACATTACAATGAGCAGTTCTTC.

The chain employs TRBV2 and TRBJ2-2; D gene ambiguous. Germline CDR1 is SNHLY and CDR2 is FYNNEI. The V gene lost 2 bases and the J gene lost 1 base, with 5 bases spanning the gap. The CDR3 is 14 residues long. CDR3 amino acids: CASSEHRNTGELFF. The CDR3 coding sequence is TGTGCCAGCAGTGAACACAGGAACACCGGGGAGCTGTTTTTT.